The T cell receptor (beta chain) under discussion was sequenced for a study of T cells in tumors after PD-1 blockade. Looking at the study overall: Each patient got pembrolizumab 200 mg every 3 weeks or cemiplimab 350 mg every 2 weeks. A subset received ongoing vismodegib 150 mg daily alongside anti-PD-1 therapy.

Some clones are missing from TCRdb's copy, which holds only in-frame ones; the method was immunoSEQ multiplex PCR. The sample holds around 34,000 clones, 55% to 80% seen once. Genomic DNA template from tumor biopsies or peripheral blood, roughly 616 ng to 6,500 ng input. The junction had 3 bases not matched to a gene; V was cut back by 2 bases and J by 2 bases. The CDR3 has 16 amino acids. The germline V gene has CDR1 MNHEY and CDR2 SVGEGT. Findings of the study overall: Some novel exhausted tumor clones appeared in pre-treatment blood, suggesting peripheral recruitment.

On this clone itself: As yet, its antigen is unknown.

The clonotype comes from a human donor with basal cell carcinoma. The sequenced sample was PBMCs, obtained after anti-PD-1 treatment. The chain couples TRBV6-2 or TRBV6-3 to TRBJ2-2; 9 bases match TRBD1. CDR3 bases: TGTGCCAGCAGTTACCGGGACAGGGACAACACCGGGGAGCTGTTTTTT. Its protein is CASSYRDRDNTGELFF.